This T cell receptor beta chain originates from a study of OX40 agonist ivuxolimab in advanced cancers. Study overall: Ivuxolimab doses were 0.01, 0.1, 0.3, 1.5, 3 or 10 mg/kg every 2 weeks. Under the entry rules, prior anti-PD-1, anti-PD-L1 or anti-CTLA-4 therapy was allowed, and roughly 43% had some. Partial responses were achieved by three patients, of whom one had hepatocellular carcinoma and two had cutaneous melanoma.

Baseline, cycle 4 day 1, and cycle 7 day 1 were the blood sampling points. Generated by immunoSEQ multiplex PCR, the TCRdb table keeps only in-frame clones and is missing some. The table lists roughly 58,000 clones, approximately 80% of them singletons. The CDR3 consists of 14 residues. Deletions cut 6 bases from V and 0 bases from J, with 11 bases between. The V gene's germline CDR1 is MNHNY and CDR2 SVGAGI (reference sequence). The TCR was taken from an adult with an advanced solid tumor such as melanoma, head and neck, liver or kidney cancer. This chain joins TRBV6-6 and TRBJ1-2; D gene ambiguous. Specimen: CD4+ or CD8+ T cells sorted from blood, collected in a trial of the OX40 agonist ivuxolimab. The CDR3 DNA follows: TGTGCCAGCAGATCCCTAGATACTAACTATGGCTACACCTTC. This translates into CASRSLDTNYGYTF.